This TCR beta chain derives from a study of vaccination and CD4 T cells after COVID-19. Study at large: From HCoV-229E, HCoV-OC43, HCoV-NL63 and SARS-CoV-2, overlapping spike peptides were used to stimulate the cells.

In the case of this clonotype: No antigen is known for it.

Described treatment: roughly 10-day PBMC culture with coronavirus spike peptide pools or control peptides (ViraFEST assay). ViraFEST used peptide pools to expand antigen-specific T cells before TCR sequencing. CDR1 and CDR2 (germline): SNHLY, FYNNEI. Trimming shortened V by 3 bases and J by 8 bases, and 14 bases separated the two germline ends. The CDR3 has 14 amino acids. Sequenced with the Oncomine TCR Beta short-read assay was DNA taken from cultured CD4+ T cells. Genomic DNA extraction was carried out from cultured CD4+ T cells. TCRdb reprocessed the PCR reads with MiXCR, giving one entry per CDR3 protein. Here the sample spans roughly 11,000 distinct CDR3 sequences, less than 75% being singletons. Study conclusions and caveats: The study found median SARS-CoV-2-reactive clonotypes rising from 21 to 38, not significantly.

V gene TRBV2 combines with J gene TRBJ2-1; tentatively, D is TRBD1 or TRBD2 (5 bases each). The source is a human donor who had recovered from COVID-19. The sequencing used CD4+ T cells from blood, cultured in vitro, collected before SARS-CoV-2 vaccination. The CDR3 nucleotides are TGTGCCAGCAGTGACGGAGTGGGGGTTGATGAGCAGTTCTTC. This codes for CASSDGVGVDEQFF.